A selection of T cell receptor beta chains follows, all from one sample in a study of CD8 T cells in ankylosing spondylitis. TCRdb redid the calling of the 5' RACE reads with MiXCR, one entry per CDR3 protein. The table has about 150,000 distinct CDR3 sequences, about a third seen once. The source material was synovial fluid, either unsorted or a sorted T cell fraction (not recorded which). The receptors were sampled from a male donor with ankylosing spondylitis. The CDR3 runs from the conserved cysteine through the conserved F or W. A D gene is named only where the DNA matches it firmly. For some rows the clone size is stated as once, few or many, or as a class when expanded; others skip it.

size: -; V: TRBV11-1; J: TRBJ2-2; D: -; DNA: TGTGCCAGCAGCTTATGGGTCAGCGGGCCGCCGAACACCGGGGAGCTGTTTTTT; CDR3: CASSLWVSGPPNTGELFF
size: many; V: TRBV7-8; J: TRBJ2-1; D: TRBD2; DNA: TGTGCCAGCAGCTTAGTCGGGCGGGGGGGGTACAATGAGCAGTTCTTC; CDR3: CASSLVGRGGYNEQFF
size: -; V: TRBV7-8; J: TRBJ2-7; D: -; DNA: TGTGCCAGCAGCTTAATAGGATTAGGGGCCGGGGATGTGGGTTGGAAGCAGTACTTC; CDR3: CASSLIGLGAGDVGWKQYF
size: few; V: TRBV6-1; J: TRBJ2-3; D: TRBD2; DNA: TGTGCCAGCAGCCGACTAGCCGTGACAGATACGCAGTATTTT; CDR3: CASSRLAVTDTQYF
size: -; V: TRBV7-2; J: TRBJ2-5; D: -; DNA: TGTGCCAGCAGCTTTTCGGGGCTCGGAGAGACCCAGTACTTC; CDR3: CASSFSGLGETQYF
size: -; V: TRBV7-8; J: TRBJ2-3; D: TRBD2; DNA: TGTGCCAGCAGCCGTAGCGGGCTCACAGATACGCAGTATTTT; CDR3: CASSRSGLTDTQYF
size: -; V: TRBV18; J: TRBJ1-5; D: -; DNA: TGTGCCAGCTCACAAAGTCCGGGGGGCAATCAGCCCCAGCATTTT; CDR3: CASSQSPGGNQPQHF
size: -; V: TRBV7-9; J: TRBJ1-3; D: -; DNA: TGTGCCAGCAGCTTAGACAGCCTCGGAAACACCATATATTTT; CDR3: CASSLDSLGNTIYF
size: many; V: TRBV6-1; J: TRBJ1-4; D: -; DNA: TGTGCCAGCAGAGGACGGAACCTTGCAACTAATGAAAAACTGTTTTTT; CDR3: CASRGRNLATNEKLFF
size: -; V: TRBV20-1; J: TRBJ2-3; D: TRBD2; DNA: TGCAGTGCCACTAGCGGGGAGCGTCATACGCAGTATTTT; CDR3: CSATSGERHTQYF
size: -; V: TRBV7-9; J: TRBJ2-5; D: -; DNA: TGTGCCAGCAGCTTTCGGGACTTGGATATAGAGACCCAGTACTTC; CDR3: CASSFRDLDIETQYF
size: -; V: TRBV10-3; J: TRBJ2-7; D: TRBD2; DNA: TGTGCCATCAGTGTCACACGGACTAGCGGGGGGGCTCCCTACGAGCAGTACTTC; CDR3: CAISVTRTSGGAPYEQYF
size: -; V: TRBV9; J: TRBJ1-3; D: -; DNA: TGTGCCAGCAGCGTAGGGAAGCCCGGACTGGCGACTGGAAACACCATATATTTT; CDR3: CASSVGKPGLATGNTIYF
size: -; V: TRBV4-2; J: TRBJ2-2; D: TRBD2; DNA: TGTGCCAGCAGCCACGCGAGCGGGGCCGGGGAGCTGTTTTTT; CDR3: CASSHASGAGELFF
size: -; V: TRBV6-2/TRBV6-3; J: TRBJ2-3; D: TRBD2; DNA: TGTGCCAGCAGGACCTTAGCGGGAGGATCGGATACGCAGTATTTT; CDR3: CASRTLAGGSDTQYF
size: -; V: TRBV29-1; J: TRBJ2-7; D: -; DNA: TGCAGCGTTGGCCAGGGGGGCGAGCAGTACTTC; CDR3: CSVGQGGEQYF
size: once; V: TRBV5-1; J: TRBJ2-1; D: TRBD1; DNA: TGCGCCAGCAGCTTGGGATTAGGGACAGGGGGCTTTGAGCAGTTCTTC; CDR3: CASSLGLGTGGFEQFF
size: few; V: TRBV28; J: TRBJ2-5; D: -; DNA: TGTGCCAGCAGTTCAGCTGCAGGGGTAGAGACCCAGTACTTC; CDR3: CASSSAAGVETQYF
size: -; V: TRBV18; J: TRBJ2-2; D: TRBD2; DNA: TGTGCCAGCTCACAGGCTAGCGGGAACACCGGGGAGCTGTTTTTT; CDR3: CASSQASGNTGELFF
size: many; V: TRBV5-1; J: TRBJ2-7; D: -; DNA: TGCGCCAGCAGCTTGCTCGGCTCCTACGAGCAGTACTTC; CDR3: CASSLLGSYEQYF
size: few; V: TRBV7-6; J: TRBJ2-3; D: -; DNA: TGTGCCAGCAGCGCGACAGTGTACACAGATACGCAGTATTTT; CDR3: CASSATVYTDTQYF
size: -; V: TRBV29-1; J: TRBJ1-2; D: -; DNA: TGCAGCGTTGATAAGGACTCCAGTGGGGGCTACACCTTC; CDR3: CSVDKDSSGGYTF
size: -; V: TRBV2; J: TRBJ2-1; D: TRBD1; DNA: TGTGCCAGCAGCCCAACCCCACGACAGGGAGCCTACAATGAGCAGTTCTTC; CDR3: CASSPTPRQGAYNEQFF
size: few; V: TRBV10-3; J: TRBJ1-2; D: -; DNA: TGTGCCATCAGTGAGAAGGGGGACTATGGCTACACCTTC; CDR3: CAISEKGDYGYTF
size: -; V: TRBV6-2/TRBV6-3; J: TRBJ2-1; D: TRBD1; DNA: TGTGCCACTTCCGGGACAGGGCGTAACAATGAGCAGTTCTTC; CDR3: CATSGTGRNNEQFF
size: many; V: TRBV20-1; J: TRBJ1-2; D: TRBD1; DNA: TGCAGTGCTGCACAGGGGGACTATGGCTACACCTTC; CDR3: CSAAQGDYGYTF
size: few; V: TRBV29-1; J: TRBJ2-7; D: -; DNA: TGCAGCGTTGGCAGGGGGGACCACGAGCAGTACTTC; CDR3: CSVGRGDHEQYF
size: once; V: TRBV20-1; J: TRBJ1-4; D: -; DNA: TGCAGTGCTAGCTCTGGGGGGCAGGATGAAAAACTGTTTTTT; CDR3: CSASSGGQDEKLFF
size: few; V: TRBV20-1; J: TRBJ1-2; D: -; DNA: TGCAGTGCTAGAGATGCTAGGGGATTAGGCTATGGCTACACCTTC; CDR3: CSARDARGLGYGYTF
size: many; V: TRBV5-1; J: TRBJ2-7; D: -; DNA: TGCGCCAGCAGCCCGGGACACACGAGGTACGAGCAGTACTTC; CDR3: CASSPGHTRYEQYF
size: -; V: TRBV20-1; J: TRBJ1-1; D: -; DNA: TGCAGTGCTGCAGCCGACGTTGGGGGCACTGAAGCTTTCTTT; CDR3: CSAAADVGGTEAFF
size: many; V: TRBV20-1; J: TRBJ2-1; D: -; DNA: TGCAGTGCTTTTGTGAGTCTAGCCCAGAGCTCCTACAATGAGCAGTTCTTC; CDR3: CSAFVSLAQSSYNEQFF
size: many; V: TRBV4-1; J: TRBJ2-2; D: -; DNA: TGCGCCAGCAGCCCTGTTCCTAGCGCCCCCGGGGAGCTGTTTTTT; CDR3: CASSPVPSAPGELFF
size: many; V: TRBV20-1; J: TRBJ2-1; D: -; DNA: TGCAGTGCCACGGGCTCCTCGGCCTACAATGAGCAGTTCTTC; CDR3: CSATGSSAYNEQFF
size: -; V: TRBV7-9; J: TRBJ2-3; D: TRBD2; DNA: TGTGCCAGCAGCTTGAAGCGGGGGGGCCGAGGGACAGATACGCAGTATTTT; CDR3: CASSLKRGGRGTDTQYF
size: -; V: TRBV20-1; J: TRBJ1-4; D: TRBD1; DNA: TGCAGTGCTTGGACAGGAGAAAAACTGTTTTTT; CDR3: CSAWTGEKLFF
size: -; V: TRBV6-1; J: TRBJ1-6; D: -; DNA: TGTGCCAGCAGCCCACAGGGCGCTAATTCACCCCTCCACTTT; CDR3: CASSPQGANSPLHF
size: many; V: TRBV15; J: TRBJ2-1; D: -; DNA: TGTGCCACCAGCACCCGCCCCTTTACGGGAGTGTCCTACAATGAGCAGTTCTTC; CDR3: CATSTRPFTGVSYNEQFF
size: many; V: TRBV25-1; J: TRBJ2-2; D: -; DNA: TGTGCCAGCAGTGATGGTTCTAGTATGACCGGGGAGCTGTTTTTT; CDR3: CASSDGSSMTGELFF
size: few; V: TRBV28; J: TRBJ1-2; D: -; DNA: TGTGCCAGCAGTAGGGCCCCCTATGGCTACACCTTC; CDR3: CASSRAPYGYTF
size: few; V: TRBV30; J: TRBJ1-1; D: -; DNA: TGTGCCTGGAGTGTACGCGGAGGGAACACTGAAGCTTTCTTT; CDR3: CAWSVRGGNTEAFF
size: -; V: TRBV5-1; J: TRBJ1-4; D: -; DNA: TGCGCCAGTAACGCGGGACCTCAAAATGAAAAACTGTTTTTT; CDR3: CASNAGPQNEKLFF
size: -; V: TRBV7-9; J: TRBJ2-3; D: -; DNA: TGTGCCAGCAGCCACTCAGGGGTCACAGATACGCAGTATTTT; CDR3: CASSHSGVTDTQYF
size: many; V: TRBV7-9; J: TRBJ1-6; D: TRBD1; DNA: TGTGCCAGCAGCAACGGACAGGGGTTTTATAATTCACCCCTCCACTTT; CDR3: CASSNGQGFYNSPLHF
size: -; V: TRBV27; J: TRBJ2-3; D: -; DNA: TGTGCCAGCAGTCCACTTACGACCTCCACAGATACGCAGTATTTT; CDR3: CASSPLTTSTDTQYF
size: many; V: TRBV20-1; J: TRBJ2-5; D: -; DNA: TGCAGTGCTCCCTTGCCGGGGGTACAAGAGACCCAGTACTTC; CDR3: CSAPLPGVQETQYF
size: few; V: TRBV4-1; J: TRBJ2-1; D: TRBD2; DNA: TGCGCCAGCAGCCAAGACGGACTAGCGGGATTGAATGAGCAGTTCTTC; CDR3: CASSQDGLAGLNEQFF
size: many; V: TRBV7-2; J: TRBJ2-1; D: TRBD2; DNA: TGTGCCAGCAGCTTACTGGGCGGGAGAGGATCTGGTTCCTACAATGAGCAGTTCTTC; CDR3: CASSLLGGRGSGSYNEQFF